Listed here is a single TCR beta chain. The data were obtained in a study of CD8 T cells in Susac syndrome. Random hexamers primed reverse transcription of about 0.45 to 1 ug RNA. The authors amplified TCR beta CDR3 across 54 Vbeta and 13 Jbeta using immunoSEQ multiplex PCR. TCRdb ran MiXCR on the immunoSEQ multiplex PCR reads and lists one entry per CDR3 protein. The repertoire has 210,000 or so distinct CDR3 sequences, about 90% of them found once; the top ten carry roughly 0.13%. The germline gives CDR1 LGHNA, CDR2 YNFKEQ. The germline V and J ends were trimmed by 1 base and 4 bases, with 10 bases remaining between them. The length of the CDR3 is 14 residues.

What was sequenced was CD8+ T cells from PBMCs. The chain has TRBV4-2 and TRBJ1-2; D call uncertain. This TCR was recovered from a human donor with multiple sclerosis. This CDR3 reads CASSQGVWPYGYTF. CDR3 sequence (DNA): TGTGCCAGCAGCCAAGGGGTGTGGCCCTATGGCTACACCTTC.